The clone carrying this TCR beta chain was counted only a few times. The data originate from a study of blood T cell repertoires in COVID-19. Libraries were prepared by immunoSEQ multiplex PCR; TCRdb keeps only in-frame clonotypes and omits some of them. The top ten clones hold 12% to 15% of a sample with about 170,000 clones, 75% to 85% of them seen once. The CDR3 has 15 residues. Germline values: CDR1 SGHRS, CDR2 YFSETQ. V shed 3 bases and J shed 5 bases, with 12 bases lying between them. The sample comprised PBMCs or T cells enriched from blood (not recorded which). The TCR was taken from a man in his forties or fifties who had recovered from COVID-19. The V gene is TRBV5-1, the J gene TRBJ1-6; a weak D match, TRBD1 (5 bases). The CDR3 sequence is CASSYRGGNNSPLHF. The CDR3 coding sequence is TGCGCCAGCAGCTACCGGGGGGGAAATAATTCACCCCTCCACTTT. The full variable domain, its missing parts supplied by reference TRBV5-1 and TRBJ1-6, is KAGVTQTPRYLIKTRGQQVTLSCSPISGHRSVSWYQQTPGQGLQFLFEYFSETQRNKGNFPGRFSGRQFSNSRSEMNVSTLELGDSALYLCASSYRGGNNSPLHFGNGTRLTVT.